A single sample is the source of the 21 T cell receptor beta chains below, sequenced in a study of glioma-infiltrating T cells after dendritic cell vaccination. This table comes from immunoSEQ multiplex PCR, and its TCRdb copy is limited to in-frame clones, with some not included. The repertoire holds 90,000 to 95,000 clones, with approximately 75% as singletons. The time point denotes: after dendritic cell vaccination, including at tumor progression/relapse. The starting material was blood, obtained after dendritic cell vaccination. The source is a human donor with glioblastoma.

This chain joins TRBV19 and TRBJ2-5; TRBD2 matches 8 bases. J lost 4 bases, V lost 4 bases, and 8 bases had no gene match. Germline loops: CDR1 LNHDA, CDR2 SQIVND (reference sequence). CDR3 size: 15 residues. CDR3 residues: CASSRQLAGGETQYF. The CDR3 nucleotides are TGTGCCAGTAGTAGGCAATTGGCGGGAGGAGAGACCCAGTACTTC.

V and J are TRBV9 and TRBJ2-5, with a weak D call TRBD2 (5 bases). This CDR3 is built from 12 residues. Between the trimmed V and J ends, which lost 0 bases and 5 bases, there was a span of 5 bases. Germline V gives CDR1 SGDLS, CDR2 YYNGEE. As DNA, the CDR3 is TGTGCCAGCAGCGTAGGGGAGGAGACCCAGTACTTC. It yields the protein CASSVGEETQYF.

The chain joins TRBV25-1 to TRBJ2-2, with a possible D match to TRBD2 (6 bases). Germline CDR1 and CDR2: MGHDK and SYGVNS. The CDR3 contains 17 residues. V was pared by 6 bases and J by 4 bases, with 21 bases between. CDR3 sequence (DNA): TGTGCCAGCAGGCGGGGAGGCGGCGGTGTGGGCACCGGGGAGCTGTTTTTT. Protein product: CASRRGGGGVGTGELFF.

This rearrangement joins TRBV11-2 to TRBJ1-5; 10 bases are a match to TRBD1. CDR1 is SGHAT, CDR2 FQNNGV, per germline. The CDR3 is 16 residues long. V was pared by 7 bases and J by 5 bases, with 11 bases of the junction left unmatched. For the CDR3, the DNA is TGTGCCAGCATCCCCAAGGGGGACAGGGGATATCAGCCCCAGCATTTT. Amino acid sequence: CASIPKGDRGYQPQHF.

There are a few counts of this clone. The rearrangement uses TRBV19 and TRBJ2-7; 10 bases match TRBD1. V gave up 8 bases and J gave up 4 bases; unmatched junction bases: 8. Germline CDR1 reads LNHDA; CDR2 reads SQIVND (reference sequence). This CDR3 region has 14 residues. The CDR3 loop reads CASHPGQGKYEQYF. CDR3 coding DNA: TGTGCCAGTCATCCGGGACAGGGGAAATACGAGCAGTACTTC.

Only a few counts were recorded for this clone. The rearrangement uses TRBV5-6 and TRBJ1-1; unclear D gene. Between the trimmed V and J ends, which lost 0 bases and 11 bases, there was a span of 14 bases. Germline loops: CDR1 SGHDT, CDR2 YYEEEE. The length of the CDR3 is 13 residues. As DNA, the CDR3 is TGTGCCAGCAGCTTGGTTTCGGGAGTCGGCGCTTTCTTT. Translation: CASSLVSGVGAFF.

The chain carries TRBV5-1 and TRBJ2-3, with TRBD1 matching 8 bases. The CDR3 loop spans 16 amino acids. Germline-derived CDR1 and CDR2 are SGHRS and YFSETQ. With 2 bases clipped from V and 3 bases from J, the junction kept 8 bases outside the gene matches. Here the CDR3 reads CASSLEGQGWTDTQYF. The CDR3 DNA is TGCGCCAGCAGCTTAGAAGGACAGGGATGGACAGATACGCAGTATTTT.

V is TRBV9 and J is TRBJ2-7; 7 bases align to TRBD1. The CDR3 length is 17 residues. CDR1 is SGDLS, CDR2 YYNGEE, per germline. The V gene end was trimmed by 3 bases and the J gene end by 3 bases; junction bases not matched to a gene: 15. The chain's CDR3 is CASSGPINGQAHYEQYV. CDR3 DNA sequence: TGTGCCAGCAGCGGACCCATTAACGGACAGGCCCACTACGAGCAGTACGTC.

CDR3 region: CATSREGNRGLFSGNTIYF. The CDR3 DNA reads as TGTGCCACCAGCAGAGAGGGGAACAGGGGGCTATTTTCTGGAAACACCATATATTTT. The V gene is TRBV15, the J gene TRBJ1-3, with 9 nucleotides matching TRBD1. Germline-derived CDR1 and CDR2 are LNHNV and YYDKDF (reference sequence). V shed 0 bases, J shed 1 base, and the junction held 10 bases outside the gene matches. This CDR3 has 19 amino acids.

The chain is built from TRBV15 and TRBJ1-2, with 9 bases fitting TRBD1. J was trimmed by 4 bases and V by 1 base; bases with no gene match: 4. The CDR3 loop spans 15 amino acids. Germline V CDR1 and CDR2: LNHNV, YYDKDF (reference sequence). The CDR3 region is CATSRGQGVFYGYTF. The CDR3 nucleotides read TGTGCCACCAGCAGAGGACAGGGGGTTTTCTATGGCTACACCTTC.

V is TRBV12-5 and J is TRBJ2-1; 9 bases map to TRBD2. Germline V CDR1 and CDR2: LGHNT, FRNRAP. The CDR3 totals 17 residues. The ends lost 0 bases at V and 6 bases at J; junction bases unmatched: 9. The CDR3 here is CASGLVSRGGASNEQFF. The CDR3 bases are TGTGCTAGTGGTTTGGTTTCCCGCGGGGGGGCTAGCAATGAGCAGTTCTTC.

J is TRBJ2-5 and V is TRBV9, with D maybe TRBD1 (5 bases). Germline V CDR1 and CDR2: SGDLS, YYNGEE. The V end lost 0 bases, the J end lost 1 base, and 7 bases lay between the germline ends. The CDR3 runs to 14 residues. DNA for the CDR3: TGTGCCAGCAGCGTAGAAGGGGCCCAAGAGACCCAGTACTTC. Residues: CASSVEGAQETQYF.

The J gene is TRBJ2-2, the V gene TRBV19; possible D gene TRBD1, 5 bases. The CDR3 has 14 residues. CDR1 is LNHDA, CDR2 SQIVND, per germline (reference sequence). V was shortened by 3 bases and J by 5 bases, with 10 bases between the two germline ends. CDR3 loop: CASSIRGTTGELFF. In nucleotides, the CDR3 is TGTGCCAGTAGTATTAGGGGTACTACCGGGGAGCTGTTTTTT.

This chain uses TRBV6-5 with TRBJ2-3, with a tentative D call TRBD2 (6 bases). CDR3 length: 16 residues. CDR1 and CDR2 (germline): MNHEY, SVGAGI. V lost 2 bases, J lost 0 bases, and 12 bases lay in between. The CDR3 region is CASSYAGSPSTDTQYF. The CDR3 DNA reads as TGTGCCAGCAGTTACGCCGGGAGCCCGAGCACAGATACGCAGTATTTT.

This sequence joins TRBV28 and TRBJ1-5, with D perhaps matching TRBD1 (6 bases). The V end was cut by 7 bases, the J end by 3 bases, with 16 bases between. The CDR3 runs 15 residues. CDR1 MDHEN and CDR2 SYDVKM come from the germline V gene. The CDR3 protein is CASTRPGQNNQPQHF. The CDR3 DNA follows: TGTGCCAGCACCCGTCCCGGACAGAACAATCAGCCCCAGCATTTT.

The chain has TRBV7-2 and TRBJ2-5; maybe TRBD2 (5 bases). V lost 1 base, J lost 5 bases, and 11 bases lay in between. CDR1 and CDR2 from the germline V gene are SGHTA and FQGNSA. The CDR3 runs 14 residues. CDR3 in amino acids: CASSLVSSDETQYF. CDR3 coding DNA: TGTGCCAGCAGCTTAGTGAGTAGCGACGAGACCCAGTACTTC.

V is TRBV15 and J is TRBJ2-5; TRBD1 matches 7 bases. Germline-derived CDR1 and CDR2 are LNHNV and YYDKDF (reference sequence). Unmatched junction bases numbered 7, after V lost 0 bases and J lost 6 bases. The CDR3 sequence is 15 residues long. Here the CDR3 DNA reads TGTGCCACCAGCAGAGATTATGGGACAGAAAAGACCCAGTACTTC. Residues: CATSRDYGTEKTQYF.

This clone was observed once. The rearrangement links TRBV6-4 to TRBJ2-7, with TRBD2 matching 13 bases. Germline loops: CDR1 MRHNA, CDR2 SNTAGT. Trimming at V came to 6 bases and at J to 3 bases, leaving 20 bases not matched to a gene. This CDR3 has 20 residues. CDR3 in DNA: TGTGCCAGCAGCGCTATATGGGATTTTGGACTAGCGGGAGTTTTCTACGAGCAGTACGTC. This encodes CASSAIWDFGLAGVFYEQYV.

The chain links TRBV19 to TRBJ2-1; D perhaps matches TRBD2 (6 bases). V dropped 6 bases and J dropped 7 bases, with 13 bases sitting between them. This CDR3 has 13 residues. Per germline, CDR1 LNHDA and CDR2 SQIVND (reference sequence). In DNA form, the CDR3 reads TGTGCCAGTAGAGTGGGAGGAGGGAATGAGCAGTTCTTC. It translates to CASRVGGGNEQFF. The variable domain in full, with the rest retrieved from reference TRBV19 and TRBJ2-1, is DGGITQSPKYLFRKEGQNVTLSCEQNLNHDAMYWYRQDPGQGLRLIYYSQIVNDFQKGDIAEGYSVSREKKESFPLTVTSAQKNPTAFYLCASRVGGGNEQFFGPGTRLTVL.

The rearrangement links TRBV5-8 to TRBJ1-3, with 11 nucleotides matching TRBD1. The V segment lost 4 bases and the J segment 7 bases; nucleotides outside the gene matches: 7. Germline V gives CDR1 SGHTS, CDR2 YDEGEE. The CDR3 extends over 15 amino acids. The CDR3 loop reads CASSPLGQGGNTIYF. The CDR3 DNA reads TGTGCCAGCAGCCCGCTGGGACAGGGGGGCAACACCATATATTTT.

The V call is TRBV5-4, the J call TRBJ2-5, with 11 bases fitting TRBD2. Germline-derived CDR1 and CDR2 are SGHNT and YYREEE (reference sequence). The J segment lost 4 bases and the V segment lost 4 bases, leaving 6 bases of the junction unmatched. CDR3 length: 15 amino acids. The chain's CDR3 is CASSTRLAGRETQYF. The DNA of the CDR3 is TGTGCCAGCAGCACGCGACTAGCGGGAAGAGAGACCCAGTACTTC.